This T cell receptor beta chain was retrieved from a study of blood T cell repertoires in COVID-19. On the study more broadly: COVID-19 samples collected from the United States, Italy and Spain covered acute and convalescent phases. Sources were T cells, B-cell-depleted T cells, or PBMCs; the material itself was cDNA or gDNA.

In the source study's methods: Reference gene primer amplification in the assay estimated nucleated cell counts. Generated by immunoSEQ multiplex PCR, the TCRdb table keeps only in-frame clones and is missing some. V, J and clone size derive from that table, while D and trimming were established from the DNA sequence. The sample yields 180,000 or so clones, around 87% seen once. The V gene lost 3 bases and the J gene lost 7 bases, with 13 bases spanning the gap. Germline CDR1 and CDR2: SGHTA and FQGNSA. This CDR3 has 15 amino acids. This sequence originates from a man aged 45-65 years with acute or convalescent COVID-19. The chain links TRBV7-2 to TRBJ1-6; D gene ambiguous. The sample comprised peripheral blood. CDR3 bases: TGTGCCAGCAGCTTCTTGGGCTCAGGAAATTCACCCCTCCACTTT. Protein sequence: CASSFLGSGNSPLHF. Combining the CDR3 with reference TRBV7-2 and TRBJ1-6 gives the whole variable domain GAGVSQSPSNKVTEKGKDVELRCDPISGHTALYWYRQSLGQGLEFLIYFQGNSAPDKSGLPSDRFSAERTGGSVSTLTIQRTQQEDSAVYLCASSFLGSGNSPLHFGNGTRLTVT.